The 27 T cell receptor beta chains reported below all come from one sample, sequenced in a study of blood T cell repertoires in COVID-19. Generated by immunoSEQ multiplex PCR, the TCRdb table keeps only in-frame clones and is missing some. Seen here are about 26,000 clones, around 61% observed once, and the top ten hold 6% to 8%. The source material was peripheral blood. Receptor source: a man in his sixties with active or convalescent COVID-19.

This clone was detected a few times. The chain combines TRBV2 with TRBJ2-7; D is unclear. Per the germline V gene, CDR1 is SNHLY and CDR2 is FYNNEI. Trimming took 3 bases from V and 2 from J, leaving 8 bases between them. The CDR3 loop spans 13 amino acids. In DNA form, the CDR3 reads TGTGCCAGCAGTGATGTCAGAACCTACGAGCAGTACTTC. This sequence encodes CASSDVRTYEQYF.

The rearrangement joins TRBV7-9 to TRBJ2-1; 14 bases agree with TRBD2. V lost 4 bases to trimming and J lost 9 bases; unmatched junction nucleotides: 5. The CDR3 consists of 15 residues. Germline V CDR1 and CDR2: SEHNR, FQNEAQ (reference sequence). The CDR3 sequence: CASSSGLAGVSEQFF. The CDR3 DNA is TGTGCCAGCAGCTCGGGACTAGCGGGAGTTAGTGAGCAGTTCTTC. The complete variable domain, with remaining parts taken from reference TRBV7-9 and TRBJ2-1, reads DTGVSQNPRHKITKRGQNVTFRCDPISEHNRLYWYRQTLGQGPEFLTYFQNEAQLEKSRLLSDRFSAERPKGSFSTLEIQRTEQGDSAMYLCASSSGLAGVSEQFFGPGTRLTVL.

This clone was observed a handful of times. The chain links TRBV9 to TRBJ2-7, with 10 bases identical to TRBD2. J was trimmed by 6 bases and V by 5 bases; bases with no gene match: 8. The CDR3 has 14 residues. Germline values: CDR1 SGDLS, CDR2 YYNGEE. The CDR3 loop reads CASSAGSGGFEQYF. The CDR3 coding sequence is TGTGCCAGCAGTGCCGGTAGCGGGGGGTTCGAGCAGTACTTC.

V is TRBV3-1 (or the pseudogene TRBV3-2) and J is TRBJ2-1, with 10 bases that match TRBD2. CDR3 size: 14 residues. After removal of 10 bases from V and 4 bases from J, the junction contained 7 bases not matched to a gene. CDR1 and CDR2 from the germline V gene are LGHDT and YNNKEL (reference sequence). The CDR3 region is CATTLAGDYNEQFF. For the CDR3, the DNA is TGTGCCACCACCCTAGCGGGGGATTACAATGAGCAGTTCTTC.

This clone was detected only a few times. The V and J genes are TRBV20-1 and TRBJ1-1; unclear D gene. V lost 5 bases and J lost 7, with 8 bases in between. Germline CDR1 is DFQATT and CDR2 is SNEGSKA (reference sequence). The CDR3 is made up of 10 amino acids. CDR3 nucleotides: TGCAGTGCTTCACTAATTGAAGCTTTCTTT. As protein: CSASLIEAFF.

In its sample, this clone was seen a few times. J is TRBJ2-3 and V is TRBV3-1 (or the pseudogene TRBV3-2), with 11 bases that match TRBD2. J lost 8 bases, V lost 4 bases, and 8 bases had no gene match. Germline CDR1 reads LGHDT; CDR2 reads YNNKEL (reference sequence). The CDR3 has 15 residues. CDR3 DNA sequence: TGTGCCAGCAGCCCCACTAGCGGGAGAGGTGGTACGCAGTATTTT. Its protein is CASSPTSGRGGTQYF.

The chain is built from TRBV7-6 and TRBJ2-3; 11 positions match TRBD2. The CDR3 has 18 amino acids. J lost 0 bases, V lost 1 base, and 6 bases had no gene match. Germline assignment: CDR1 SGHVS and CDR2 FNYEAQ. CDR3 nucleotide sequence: TGTGCCAGCAGCTTAGGGCCTAGCGGGGGGATTAGCACAGATACGCAGTATTTT. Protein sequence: CASSLGPSGGISTDTQYF.

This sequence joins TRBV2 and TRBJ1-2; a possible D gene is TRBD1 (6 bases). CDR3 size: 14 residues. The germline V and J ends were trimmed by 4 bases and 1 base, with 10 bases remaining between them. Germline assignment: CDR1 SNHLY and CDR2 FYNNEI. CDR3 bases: TGTGCCAGCAGTGGACAGGAAGTTAACTATGGCTACACCTTC. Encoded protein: CASSGQEVNYGYTF.

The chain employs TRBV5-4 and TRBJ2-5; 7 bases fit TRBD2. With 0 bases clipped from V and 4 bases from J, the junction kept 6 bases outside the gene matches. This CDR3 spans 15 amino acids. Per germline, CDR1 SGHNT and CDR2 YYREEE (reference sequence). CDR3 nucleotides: TGTGCCAGCAGCTTGGTCTCGGGGGGACGAGAGACCCAGTACTTC. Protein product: CASSLVSGGRETQYF.

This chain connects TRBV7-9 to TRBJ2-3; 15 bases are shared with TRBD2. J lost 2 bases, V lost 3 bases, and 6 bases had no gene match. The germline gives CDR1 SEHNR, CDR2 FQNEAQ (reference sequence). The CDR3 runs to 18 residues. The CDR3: CASSLGLAGGGHTDTQYF. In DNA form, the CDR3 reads TGTGCCAGCAGCTTGGGACTAGCGGGAGGAGGACACACAGATACGCAGTATTTT.

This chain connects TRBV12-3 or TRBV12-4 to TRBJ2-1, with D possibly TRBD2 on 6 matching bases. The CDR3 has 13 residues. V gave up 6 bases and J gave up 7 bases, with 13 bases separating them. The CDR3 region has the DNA TGTGCCAGCAGCGCAGGGACTCGGAATGAGCAGTTCTTC. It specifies CASSAGTRNEQFF.

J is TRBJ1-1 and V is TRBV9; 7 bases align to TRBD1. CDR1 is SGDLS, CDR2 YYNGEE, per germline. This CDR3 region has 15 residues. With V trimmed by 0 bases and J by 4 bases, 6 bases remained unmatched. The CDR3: CASSVAARQGTEAFF. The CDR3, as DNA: TGTGCCAGCAGCGTAGCCGCGAGACAGGGCACTGAAGCTTTCTTT.

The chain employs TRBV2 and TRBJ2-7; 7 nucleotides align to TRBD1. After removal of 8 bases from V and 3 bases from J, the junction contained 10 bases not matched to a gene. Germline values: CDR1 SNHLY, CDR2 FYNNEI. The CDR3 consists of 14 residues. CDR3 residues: CASRLRYRGYEQYF. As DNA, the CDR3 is TGTGCCAGCCGTCTCCGCTACAGGGGCTACGAGCAGTACTTC.

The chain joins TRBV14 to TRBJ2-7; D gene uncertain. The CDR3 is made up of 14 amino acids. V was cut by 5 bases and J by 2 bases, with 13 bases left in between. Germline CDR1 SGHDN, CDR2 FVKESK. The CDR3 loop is CASSTQVGPYEQYF. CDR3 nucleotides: TGTGCCAGCAGCACTCAGGTTGGCCCCTACGAGCAGTACTTC.

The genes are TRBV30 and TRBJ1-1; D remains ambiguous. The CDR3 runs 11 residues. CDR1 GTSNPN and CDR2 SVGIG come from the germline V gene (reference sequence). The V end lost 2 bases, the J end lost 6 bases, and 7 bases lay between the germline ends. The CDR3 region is CAWSFGPEAFF. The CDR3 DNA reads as TGTGCCTGGAGTTTTGGGCCTGAAGCTTTCTTT. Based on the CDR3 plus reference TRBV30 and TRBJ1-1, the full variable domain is SQTIHQWPATLVQPVGSPLSLECTVEGTSNPNLYWYRQAAGRGLQLLFYSVGIGQISSEVPQNLSASRPQDRQFILSSKKLLLSDSGFYLCAWSFGPEAFFGQGTRLTVV.

CDR3 loop: CATSSALDSLYGYTF. CDR3 nucleotides: TGTGCCACCAGCAGTGCCCTCGACAGCCTCTATGGCTACACCTTC. The genes are TRBV15 and TRBJ1-2; a possible D gene is TRBD1 (5 bases). The ends were cut back, 3 bases at V and 4 bases at J, with 15 bases in the middle. This CDR3 is built from 15 residues. Per germline, CDR1 LNHNV and CDR2 YYDKDF (reference sequence).

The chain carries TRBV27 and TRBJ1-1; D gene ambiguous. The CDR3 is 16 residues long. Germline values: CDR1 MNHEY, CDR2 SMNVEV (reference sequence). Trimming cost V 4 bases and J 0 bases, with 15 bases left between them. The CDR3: CASSSYTTTMNTEAFF. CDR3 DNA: TGTGCCAGCAGTTCATACACTACTACAATGAACACTGAAGCTTTCTTT.

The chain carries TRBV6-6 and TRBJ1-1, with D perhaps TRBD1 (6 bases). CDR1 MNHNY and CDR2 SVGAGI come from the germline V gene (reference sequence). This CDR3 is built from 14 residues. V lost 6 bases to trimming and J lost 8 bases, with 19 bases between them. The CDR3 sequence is CASSPPNSGTEAFF. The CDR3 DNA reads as TGTGCCAGCAGCCCACCTAATTCCGGGACAGAAGCTTTCTTT.

The CDR3 bases are TGTGCCAGCAGCCGGGTCGGCGGGGGGCCCTACGAGCAGTACTTC. Protein sequence: CASSRVGGGPYEQYF. The V and J genes are TRBV7-2 and TRBJ2-7, with 8 bases aligning to TRBD2. The CDR3 has 15 amino acids. Germline assignment: CDR1 SGHTA and CDR2 FQGNSA. J lost 2 bases, V lost 5 bases, and 8 bases had no gene match.

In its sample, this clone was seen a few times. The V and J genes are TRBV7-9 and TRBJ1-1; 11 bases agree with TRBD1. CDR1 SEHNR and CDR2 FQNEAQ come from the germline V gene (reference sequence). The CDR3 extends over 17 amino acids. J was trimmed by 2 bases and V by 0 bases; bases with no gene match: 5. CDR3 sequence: CASSLARTGGPNTEAFF. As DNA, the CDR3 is TGTGCCAGCAGCTTAGCGCGGACAGGGGGCCCAAACACTGAAGCTTTCTTT. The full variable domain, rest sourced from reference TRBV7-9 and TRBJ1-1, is DTGVSQNPRHKITKRGQNVTFRCDPISEHNRLYWYRQTLGQGPEFLTYFQNEAQLEKSRLLSDRFSAERPKGSFSTLEIQRTEQGDSAMYLCASSLARTGGPNTEAFFGQGTRLTVV.

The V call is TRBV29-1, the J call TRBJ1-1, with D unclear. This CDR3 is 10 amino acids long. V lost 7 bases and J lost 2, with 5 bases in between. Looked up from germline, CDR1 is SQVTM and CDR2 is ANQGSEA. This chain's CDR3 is CSASNTEAFF. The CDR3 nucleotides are TGCAGCGCCTCTAACACTGAAGCTTTCTTT. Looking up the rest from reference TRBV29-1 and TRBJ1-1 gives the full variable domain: SAVISQKPSRDICQRGTSLTIQCQVDSQVTMMFWYRQQPGQSLTLIATANQGSEATYESGFVIDKFPISRPNLTFSTLTVSNMSPEDSSIYLCSASNTEAFFGQGTRLTVV.

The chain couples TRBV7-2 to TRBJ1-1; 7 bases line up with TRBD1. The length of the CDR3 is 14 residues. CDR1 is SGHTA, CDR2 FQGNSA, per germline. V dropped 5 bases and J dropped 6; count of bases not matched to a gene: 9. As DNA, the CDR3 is TGTGCCAGCAGCGCCCAGGGGGGTGCTGCTGAAGCTTTCTTT. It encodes CASSAQGGAAEAFF.

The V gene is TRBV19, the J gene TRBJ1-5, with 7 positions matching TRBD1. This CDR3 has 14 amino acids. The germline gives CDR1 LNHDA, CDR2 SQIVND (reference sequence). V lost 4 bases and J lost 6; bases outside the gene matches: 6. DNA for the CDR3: TGTGCCAGTAGTAAGACAGGGTTTGGTCAGCCCCAGCATTTT. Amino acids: CASSKTGFGQPQHF.

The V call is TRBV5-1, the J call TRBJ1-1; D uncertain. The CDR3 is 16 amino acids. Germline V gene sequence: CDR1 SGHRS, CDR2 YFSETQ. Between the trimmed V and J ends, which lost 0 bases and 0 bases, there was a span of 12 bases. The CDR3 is CASSLVSGTMNTEAFF. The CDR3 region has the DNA TGCGCCAGCAGCTTGGTCTCGGGTACGATGAACACTGAAGCTTTCTTT.

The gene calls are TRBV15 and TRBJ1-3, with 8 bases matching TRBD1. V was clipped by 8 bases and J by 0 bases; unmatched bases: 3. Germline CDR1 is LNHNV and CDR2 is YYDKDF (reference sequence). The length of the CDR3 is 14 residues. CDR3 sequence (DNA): TGTGCCACCGGGACAGGACACTCTGGAAACACCATATATTTT. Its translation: CATGTGHSGNTIYF.

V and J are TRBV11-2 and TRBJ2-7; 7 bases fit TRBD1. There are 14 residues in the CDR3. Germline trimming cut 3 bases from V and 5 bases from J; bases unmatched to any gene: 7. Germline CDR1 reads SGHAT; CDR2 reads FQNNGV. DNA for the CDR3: TGTGCCAGCAGCTTCCCATACGACAGGGACGAGCAGTACTTC. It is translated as CASSFPYDRDEQYF.

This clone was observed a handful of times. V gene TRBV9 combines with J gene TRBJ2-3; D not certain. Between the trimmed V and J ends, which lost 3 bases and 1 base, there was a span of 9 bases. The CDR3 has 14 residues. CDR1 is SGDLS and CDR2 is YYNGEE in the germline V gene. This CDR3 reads CASSAVGGTDTQYF. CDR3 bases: TGTGCCAGCAGCGCCGTGGGCGGCACAGATACGCAGTATTTT.